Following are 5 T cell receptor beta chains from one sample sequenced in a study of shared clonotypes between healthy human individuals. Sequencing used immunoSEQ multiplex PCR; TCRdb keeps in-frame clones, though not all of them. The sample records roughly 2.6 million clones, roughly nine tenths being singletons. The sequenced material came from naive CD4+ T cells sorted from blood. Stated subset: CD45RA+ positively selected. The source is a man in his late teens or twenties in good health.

Here the CDR3 DNA reads TGTGCCAGTAGTACAACCAGCGGGGGGGCCTACAATGAGCAGTTCTTC. Amino acid sequence: CASSTTSGGAYNEQFF. This sequence joins TRBV19 and TRBJ2-1, with 10 bases aligning to TRBD2. CDR3 size: 16 residues. Germline V gives CDR1 LNHDA, CDR2 SQIVND (reference sequence). The J segment lost 2 bases and the V segment lost 4 bases, leaving 5 bases of the junction unmatched.

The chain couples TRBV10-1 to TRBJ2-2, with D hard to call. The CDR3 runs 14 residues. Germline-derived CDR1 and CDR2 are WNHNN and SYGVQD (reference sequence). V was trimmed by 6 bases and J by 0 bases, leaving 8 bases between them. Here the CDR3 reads CASSRQANTGELFF. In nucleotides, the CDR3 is TGCGCCAGCAGCAGGCAGGCGAACACCGGGGAGCTGTTTTTT.

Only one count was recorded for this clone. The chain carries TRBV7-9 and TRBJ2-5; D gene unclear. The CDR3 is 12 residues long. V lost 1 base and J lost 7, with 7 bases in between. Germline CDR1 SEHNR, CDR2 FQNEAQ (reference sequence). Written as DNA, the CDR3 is TGTGCCAGCAGCTTAGACTGGGTGACCCAGTACTTC. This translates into CASSLDWVTQYF.

The DNA for the CDR3 is TGTGCCTGGAGTGCAGGGATCGAGACCCAGTACTTC. It codes for CAWSAGIETQYF. The chain links TRBV30 to TRBJ2-5; a possible D gene is TRBD1 (5 bases). Trimming left V 1 base short and J 5 bases short, with 8 bases between. This CDR3 is built from 12 residues. Germline CDR1 is GTSNPN and CDR2 is SVGIG (reference sequence).

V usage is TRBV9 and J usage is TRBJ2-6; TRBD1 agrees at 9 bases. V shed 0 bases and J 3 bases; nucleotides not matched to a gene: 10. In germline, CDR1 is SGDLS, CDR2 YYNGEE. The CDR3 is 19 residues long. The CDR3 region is CASSVADAQGALGANVLTF. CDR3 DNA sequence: TGTGCCAGCAGCGTAGCCGACGCACAGGGGGCGCTTGGGGCCAACGTCCTGACTTTC. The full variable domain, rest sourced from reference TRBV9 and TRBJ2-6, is DSGVTQTPKHLITATGQRVTLRCSPRSGDLSVYWYQQSLDQGLQFLIQYYNGEERAKGNILERFSAQQFPDLHSELNLSSLELGDSALYFCASSVADAQGALGANVLTFGAGSRLTVL.